The 5 T cell receptor beta chains below were found in one sample sequenced in a study of blood T cell repertoires in COVID-19. Generated by immunoSEQ multiplex PCR, the TCRdb table keeps only in-frame clones and is missing some. The sample includes fewer than 400,000 clones, roughly 89% of them seen just once. Sequencing was performed on PBMCs or T cells enriched from blood (not recorded which). The receptor set was obtained from a woman aged 18-29 years who had recovered from COVID-19.

The chain recombines TRBV30 with TRBJ1-6; TRBD1 agrees at 7 bases. Germline V gene sequence: CDR1 GTSNPN, CDR2 SVGIG (reference sequence). The CDR3 length is 15 residues. The J segment lost 6 bases and the V segment lost 1 base, leaving 6 bases of the junction unmatched. CDR3 in DNA: TGTGCCTGGAGTGGACAGGGTGTCGGTAATTCACCCCTCCACTTT. It encodes CAWSGQGVGNSPLHF. Using reference TRBV30 and TRBJ1-6 for the parts outside the CDR3, the full variable domain is SQTIHQWPATLVQPVGSPLSLECTVEGTSNPNLYWYRQAAGRGLQLLFYSVGIGQISSEVPQNLSASRPQDRQFILSSKKLLLSDSGFYLCAWSGQGVGNSPLHFGNGTRLTVT.

This rearrangement joins TRBV6-2 or TRBV6-3 to TRBJ2-3, with 11 bases fitting TRBD2. Germline CDR1 reads MNHEY; CDR2 reads SVGEGT. CDR3 length equals 18 residues. Trimming at V came to 2 bases and at J to 6 bases, leaving 13 bases not matched to a gene. The CDR3 sequence: CASSYPPGSGRAMDTQYF. Here the CDR3 DNA reads TGTGCCAGCAGTTACCCCCCGGGTAGCGGGAGGGCCATGGATACGCAGTATTTT.

This chain joins TRBV7-9 and TRBJ2-7; 7 bases agree with TRBD1. The J segment lost 3 bases and the V segment lost 4 bases, leaving 12 bases of the junction unmatched. Germline lookup yields CDR1 SEHNR and CDR2 FQNEAQ (reference sequence). This CDR3 is built from 16 residues. CDR3 in DNA: TGTGCCAGCAGCTACACTACAGGGGAACTCCTCTACGAGCAGTACTTC. Protein: CASSYTTGELLYEQYF.

The gene calls are TRBV5-4 and TRBJ1-5; the D gene is possibly TRBD1 (6 bases). The germline V and J ends were trimmed by 1 base and 3 bases, with 8 bases remaining between them. The CDR3 totals 14 residues. Per germline, CDR1 SGHNT and CDR2 YYREEE (reference sequence). The CDR3 DNA reads as TGTGCCAGCAGCTTGTGGGACAACAATCAGCCCCAGCATTTT. Amino acid sequence: CASSLWDNNQPQHF.

The V gene is TRBV4-1, the J gene TRBJ1-4; D is undetermined. The CDR3 spans 11 residues. The V end was cut by 8 bases, the J end by 8 bases, with 9 bases between. CDR1 and CDR2 from the germline V gene are MGHRA and YSYEKL. DNA of the CDR3: TGCGCCAGCGCGTCTGTAGAAAAACTGTTTTTT. Translation gives CASASVEKLFF.